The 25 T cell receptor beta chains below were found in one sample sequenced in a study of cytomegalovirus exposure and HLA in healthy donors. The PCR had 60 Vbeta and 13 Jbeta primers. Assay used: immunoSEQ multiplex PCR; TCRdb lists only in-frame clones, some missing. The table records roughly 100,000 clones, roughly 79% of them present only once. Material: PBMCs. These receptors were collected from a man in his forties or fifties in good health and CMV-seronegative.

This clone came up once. The CDR3 here is CASSIAPFSRGGSGQYF. CDR3 nucleotide sequence: TGTGCCAGTAGTATTGCCCCTTTTTCGAGGGGGGGCTCTGGGCAGTACTTC. This chain joins TRBV19 and TRBJ2-7, with D possibly TRBD2 on 7 matching bases. In germline, CDR1 is LNHDA, CDR2 SQIVND (reference sequence). V was clipped by 3 bases and J by 9 bases, with 27 bases between them. There are 17 residues in the CDR3. Full variable domain (remainder filled in from reference TRBV19 and TRBJ2-7): DGGITQSPKYLFRKEGQNVTLSCEQNLNHDAMYWYRQDPGQGLRLIYYSQIVNDFQKGDIAEGYSVSREKKESFPLTVTSAQKNPTAFYLCASSIAPFSRGGSGQYFGPGTRLTVT.

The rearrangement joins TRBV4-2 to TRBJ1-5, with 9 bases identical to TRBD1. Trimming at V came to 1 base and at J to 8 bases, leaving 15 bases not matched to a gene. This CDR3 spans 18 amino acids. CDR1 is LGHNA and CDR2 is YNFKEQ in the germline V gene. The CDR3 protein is CASSQVLSRDREGEPQHF. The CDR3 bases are TGTGCCAGCAGCCAAGTTCTCTCCAGGGACAGGGAGGGGGAGCCCCAGCATTTT.

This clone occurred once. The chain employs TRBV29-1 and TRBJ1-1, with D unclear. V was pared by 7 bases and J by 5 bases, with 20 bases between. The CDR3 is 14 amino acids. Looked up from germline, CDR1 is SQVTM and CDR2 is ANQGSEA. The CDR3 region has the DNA TGCAGCGGGGGTGCGGGCCGCCGGTGGACTGAAGCTTTCTTT. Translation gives CSGGAGRRWTEAFF. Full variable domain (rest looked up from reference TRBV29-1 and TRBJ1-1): SAVISQKPSRDICQRGTSLTIQCQVDSQVTMMFWYRQQPGQSLTLIATANQGSEATYESGFVIDKFPISRPNLTFSTLTVSNMSPEDSSIYLCSGGAGRRWTEAFFGQGTRLTVV.

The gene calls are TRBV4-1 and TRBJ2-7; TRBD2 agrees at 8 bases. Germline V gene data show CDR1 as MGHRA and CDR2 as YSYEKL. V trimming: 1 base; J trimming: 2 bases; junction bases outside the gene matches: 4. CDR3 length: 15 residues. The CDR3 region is CASSQATSGTYEQYF. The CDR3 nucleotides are TGCGCCAGCAGCCAAGCTACTAGCGGAACCTACGAGCAGTACTTC.

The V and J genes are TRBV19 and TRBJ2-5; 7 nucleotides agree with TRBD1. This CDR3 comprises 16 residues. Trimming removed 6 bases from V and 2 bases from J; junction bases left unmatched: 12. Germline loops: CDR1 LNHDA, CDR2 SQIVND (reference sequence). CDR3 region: CASSDQGGRTQETQYF. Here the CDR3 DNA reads TGTGCCAGTAGCGACCAAGGGGGCAGGACACAAGAGACCCAGTACTTC.

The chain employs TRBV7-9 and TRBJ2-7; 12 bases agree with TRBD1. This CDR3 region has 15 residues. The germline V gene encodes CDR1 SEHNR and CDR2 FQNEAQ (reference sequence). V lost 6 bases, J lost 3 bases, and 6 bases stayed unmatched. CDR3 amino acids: CASRRGQGAIYEQYF. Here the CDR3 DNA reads TGTGCCAGCAGGAGGGGACAGGGGGCAATCTACGAGCAGTACTTC.

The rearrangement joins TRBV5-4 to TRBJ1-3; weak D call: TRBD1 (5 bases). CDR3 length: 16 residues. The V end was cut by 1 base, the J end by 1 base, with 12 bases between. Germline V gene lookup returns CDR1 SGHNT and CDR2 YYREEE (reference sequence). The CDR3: CASSLSGGLSGNTIYF. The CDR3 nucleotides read TGTGCCAGCAGCTTGTCGGGGGGTCTTTCTGGAAACACCATATATTTT.

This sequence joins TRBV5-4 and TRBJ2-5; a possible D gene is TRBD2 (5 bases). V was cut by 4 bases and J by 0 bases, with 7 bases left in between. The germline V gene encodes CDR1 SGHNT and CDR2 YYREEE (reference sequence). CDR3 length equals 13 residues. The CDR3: CASSPGNQETQYF. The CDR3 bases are TGTGCCAGCAGCCCCGGGAACCAAGAGACCCAGTACTTC.

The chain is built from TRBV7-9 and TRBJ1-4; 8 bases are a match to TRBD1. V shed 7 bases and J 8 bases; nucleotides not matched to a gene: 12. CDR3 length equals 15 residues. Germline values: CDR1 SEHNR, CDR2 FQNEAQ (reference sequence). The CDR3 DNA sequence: TGTGCCAGCACTAGGACAGGGTCCGGGGGAGAAAAACTGTTTTTT. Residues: CASTRTGSGGEKLFF.

The CDR3 DNA reads TGTGCCAGCAGCCAAGAGGAGGGAAAGAACACTGAAGCTTTCTTT. Residues: CASSQEEGKNTEAFF. The V and J genes are TRBV4-2 and TRBJ1-1; D is ambiguous. The CDR3 totals 15 residues. Trimming left V 0 bases short and J 1 base short, with 9 bases between. Germline loops: CDR1 LGHNA, CDR2 YNFKEQ.

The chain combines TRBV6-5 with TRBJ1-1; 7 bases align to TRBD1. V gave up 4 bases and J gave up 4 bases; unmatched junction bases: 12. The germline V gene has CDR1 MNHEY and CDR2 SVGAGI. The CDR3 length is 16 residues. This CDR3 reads CASSSRGSAGGTEAFF. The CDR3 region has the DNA TGTGCCAGCAGTTCGAGAGGTTCGGCAGGGGGCACTGAAGCTTTCTTT.

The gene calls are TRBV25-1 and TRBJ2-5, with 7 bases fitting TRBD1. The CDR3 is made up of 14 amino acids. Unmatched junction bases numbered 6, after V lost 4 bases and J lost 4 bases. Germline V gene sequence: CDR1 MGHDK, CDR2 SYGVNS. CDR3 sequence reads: CASSATGIGETQYF. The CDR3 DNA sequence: TGTGCCAGCAGTGCGACAGGGATAGGAGAGACCCAGTACTTC.

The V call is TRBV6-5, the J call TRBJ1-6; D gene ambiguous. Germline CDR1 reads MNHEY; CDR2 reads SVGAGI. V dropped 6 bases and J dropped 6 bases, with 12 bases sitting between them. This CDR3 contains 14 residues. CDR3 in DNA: TGTGCCAGCAGCTACGAGGGAGGTAATTCACCCCTCCACTTT. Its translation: CASSYEGGNSPLHF.

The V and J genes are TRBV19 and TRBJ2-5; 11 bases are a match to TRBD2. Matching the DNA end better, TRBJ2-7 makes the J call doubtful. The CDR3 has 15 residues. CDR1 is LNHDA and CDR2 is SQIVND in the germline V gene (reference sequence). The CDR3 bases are TGTGCCAGTAGTGCCTTAGCGGGGGGGAAGTACGAGCAGTACTTC. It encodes CASSALAGGKYEQYF.

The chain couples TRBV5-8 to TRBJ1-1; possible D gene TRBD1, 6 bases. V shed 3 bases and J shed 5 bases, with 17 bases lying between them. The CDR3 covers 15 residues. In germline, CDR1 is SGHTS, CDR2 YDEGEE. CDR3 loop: CASSYRTFQGTEAFF. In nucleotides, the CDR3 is TGTGCCAGCAGCTACCGGACATTCCAGGGGACTGAAGCTTTCTTT.

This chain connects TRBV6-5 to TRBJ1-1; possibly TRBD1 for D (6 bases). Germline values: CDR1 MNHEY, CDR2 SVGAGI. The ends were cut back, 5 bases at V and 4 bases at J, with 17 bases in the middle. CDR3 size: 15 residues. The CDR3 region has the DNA TGTGCCAGCAGTAAGGTACAGGGCTTAGGCACTGAAGCTTTCTTT. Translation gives CASSKVQGLGTEAFF.

The chain's CDR3 is CASSLLAGGDGQFF. CDR3 sequence (DNA): TGTGCCAGCAGCTTGCTAGCGGGGGGCGATGGGCAGTTCTTC. V and J are TRBV5-4 and TRBJ2-1; TRBD2 aligns across 11 bases. The germline gives CDR1 SGHNT, CDR2 YYREEE (reference sequence). The V and J ends lost 1 base and 12 bases, in that order; junction bases with no gene match: 6. This CDR3 region has 14 residues.

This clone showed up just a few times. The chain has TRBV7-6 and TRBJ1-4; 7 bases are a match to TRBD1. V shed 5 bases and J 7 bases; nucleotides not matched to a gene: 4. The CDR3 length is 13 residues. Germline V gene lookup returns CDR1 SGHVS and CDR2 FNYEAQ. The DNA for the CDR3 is TGTGCCAGCAGCGCGGGACAGATTGAAAAACTGTTTTTT. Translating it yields CASSAGQIEKLFF.

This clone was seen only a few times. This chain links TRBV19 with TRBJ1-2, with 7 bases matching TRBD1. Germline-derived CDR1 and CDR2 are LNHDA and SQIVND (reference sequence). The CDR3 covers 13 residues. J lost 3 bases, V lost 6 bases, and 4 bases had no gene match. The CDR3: CASSDRAYYGYTF. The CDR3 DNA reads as TGTGCCAGTAGCGACAGGGCCTACTATGGCTACACCTTC.

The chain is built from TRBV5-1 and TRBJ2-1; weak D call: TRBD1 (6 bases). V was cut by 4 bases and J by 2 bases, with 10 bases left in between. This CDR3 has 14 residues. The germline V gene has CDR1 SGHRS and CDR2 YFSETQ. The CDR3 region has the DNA TGCGCCAGCAGCGGGGGCCCCACCTACAATGAGCAGTTCTTC. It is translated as CASSGGPTYNEQFF.

The CDR3 nucleotides read TGTGCCAGCAGCTTAGATAGAGCGGGAGGGCGCGGAGAGCAGTTCTTC. It translates to CASSLDRAGGRGEQFF. V and J are TRBV7-7 and TRBJ2-1; 10 nucleotides match TRBD2. The CDR3 contains 16 residues. The junction had 10 bases not matched to a gene; V was cut back by 1 base and J by 10 bases. The germline V gene has CDR1 SSHAT and CDR2 FNYEAQ (reference sequence).

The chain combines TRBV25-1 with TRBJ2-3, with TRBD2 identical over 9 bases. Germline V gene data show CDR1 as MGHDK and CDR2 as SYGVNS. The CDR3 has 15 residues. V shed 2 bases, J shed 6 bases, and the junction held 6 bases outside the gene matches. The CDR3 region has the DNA TGTGCCAGCAGTGAAGTTGGGGCGGGAGGGGATACGCAGTATTTT. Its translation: CASSEVGAGGDTQYF.

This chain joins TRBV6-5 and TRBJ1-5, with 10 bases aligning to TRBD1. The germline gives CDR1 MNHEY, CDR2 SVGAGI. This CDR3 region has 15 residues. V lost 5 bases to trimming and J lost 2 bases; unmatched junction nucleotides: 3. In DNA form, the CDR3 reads TGTGCCAGCAGTCTGACAGGGGGCGGCAATCAGCCCCAGCATTTT. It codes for CASSLTGGGNQPQHF.

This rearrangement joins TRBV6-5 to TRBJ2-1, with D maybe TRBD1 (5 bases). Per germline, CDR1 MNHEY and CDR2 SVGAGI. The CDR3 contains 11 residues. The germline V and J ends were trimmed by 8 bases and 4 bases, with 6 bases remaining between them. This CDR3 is CASHRYNEQFF. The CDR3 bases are TGTGCCAGCCACAGGTACAATGAGCAGTTCTTC.

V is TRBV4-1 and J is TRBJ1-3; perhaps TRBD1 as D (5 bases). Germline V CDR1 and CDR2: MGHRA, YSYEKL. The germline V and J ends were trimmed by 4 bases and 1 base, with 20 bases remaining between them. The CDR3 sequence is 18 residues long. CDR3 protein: CASSRTLGGSTSGNTIYF. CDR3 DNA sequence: TGCGCCAGCAGCCGGACTTTGGGGGGTTCCACGTCTGGAAACACCATATATTTT.